A single sample is the source of the 9 T cell receptor beta chains below, sequenced in a study of a mutant IDH1 vaccine in newly diagnosed glioma. This sample's time point: week 11, during vaccination. Vaccination comprised doses that each held 300 ug of mutant IDH1 20-mer peptide, plus topical imiquimod. These TCRs' antigens remain unknown. Profiling relied on immunoSEQ multiplex PCR, and the TCRdb table lists in-frame clones only, not all of them. The data show tens of thousands of clones, 84% seen once. Sequences were derived from PBMCs, sampled from a glioma patient whose treatment included an IDH1 peptide vaccine. All receptors derive from a young man with glioma.

The rearrangement joins TRBV4-3 to TRBJ1-2; D possibly corresponds to TRBD1 (5 bases). The CDR3 contains 17 residues. Germline V gives CDR1 LGHNA, CDR2 YSLEER. Trimming pared 4 bases from V and 4 bases from J, leaving 22 bases between. CDR3 nucleotide sequence: TGCGCCAGCAGCCCGACCCTGACAGAAGAGGAGGTCTATGGCTACACCTTC. Translation gives CASSPTLTEEEVYGYTF.

This clone came up once. The chain is built from TRBV29-1 and TRBJ2-1, with D possibly being TRBD2 (5 bases). V lost 7 bases to trimming and J lost 5 bases, with 18 bases between them. CDR1 is SQVTM and CDR2 is ANQGSEA in the germline V gene. The CDR3 is made up of 14 amino acids. This CDR3 reads CSARGDNRDNEQFF. The CDR3 region has the DNA TGCAGCGCCCGGGGTGATAATCGCGACAATGAGCAGTTCTTC.

The rearrangement links TRBV2 to TRBJ1-6; no definite D call. The V end lost 6 bases, the J end lost 5 bases, and 14 bases lay between the germline ends. The CDR3 totals 15 residues. Per germline, CDR1 SNHLY and CDR2 FYNNEI. In DNA, the CDR3 is TGTGCCAGCAGCAAAACGGACGGTCATAATTCACCCCTCCACTTT. Protein: CASSKTDGHNSPLHF.

The chain uses TRBV28 and TRBJ2-1, with D uncertain. CDR1 is MDHEN, CDR2 SYDVKM, per germline. With 3 bases removed from V and 2 bases from J, the gap between germline ends came to 8 bases. This CDR3 is built from 14 residues. CDR3 bases: TGTGCCAGCAGTTTTCGATTTCCCTACAATGAGCAGTTCTTC. Translated: CASSFRFPYNEQFF.

J is TRBJ2-5 and V is TRBV5-1, with 7 bases lining up with TRBD1. Germline values: CDR1 SGHRS, CDR2 YFSETQ. The V gene end was trimmed by 5 bases and the J gene end by 5 bases; junction bases not matched to a gene: 6. This CDR3 is 13 amino acids long. Written as DNA, the CDR3 is TGCGCCAGCAGACAGACAGGGTATGAGACCCAGTACTTC. Its translation is CASRQTGYETQYF.

This chain uses TRBV2 with TRBJ2-5, with 10 bases aligning to TRBD1. Germline lookup yields CDR1 SNHLY and CDR2 FYNNEI. With 8 bases clipped from V and 5 bases from J, the junction kept 5 bases outside the gene matches. This CDR3 spans 13 amino acids. CDR3 nucleotides: TGTGCCAGCGGGGACAGGGGAAGCGAGACCCAGTACTTC. As protein: CASGDRGSETQYF.

The chain couples TRBV6-6 to TRBJ2-1; 8 bases align to TRBD2. The germline gives CDR1 MNHNY, CDR2 SVGAGI (reference sequence). The CDR3 runs 15 residues. V gave up 5 bases and J gave up 3 bases; unmatched junction bases: 6. The CDR3 DNA follows: TGTGCCAGCAGTAGAGCGGGGGATAACTACAATGAGCAGTTCTTC. As protein: CASSRAGDNYNEQFF.

The rearrangement joins TRBV27 to TRBJ2-5; D may match TRBD1 or TRBD2 (5 bases each). The length of the CDR3 is 16 residues. Germline V gene lookup returns CDR1 MNHEY and CDR2 SMNVEV (reference sequence). The V and J ends lost 0 bases and 0 bases respectively, with 11 bases between them. In nucleotides, the CDR3 is TGTGCCAGCAGTTTATCGGGACCTCCGTACCAAGAGACCCAGTACTTC. It encodes CASSLSGPPYQETQYF.

This clone appeared a single time. This chain uses TRBV29-1 with TRBJ1-2; D is undetermined. CDR1 is SQVTM and CDR2 is ANQGSEA in the germline V gene. V lost 3 bases, J lost 0 bases, and 17 bases lay in between. The CDR3 length is 16 residues. In DNA form, the CDR3 reads TGCAGCGTTGACGGAACACTTTTGGATCCTAACTATGGCTACACCTTC. Its protein product is CSVDGTLLDPNYGYTF.